The rows below give T cell receptor beta chains drawn from one sample of a study of OX40 agonist ivuxolimab in advanced cancers. TCRdb's table, derived via immunoSEQ multiplex PCR, lists solely in-frame clones and lacks some. In the table there are roughly 79,000 clones, around 90% of which are singletons. Sequencing used CD4+ or CD8+ T cells sorted from blood, obtained in a trial of the OX40 agonist ivuxolimab. The receptors originated from an adult with an advanced solid tumor such as melanoma, head and neck, liver or kidney cancer. Both conserved end residues are trimmed from each CDR3. The order of the fields is J gene, V gene, D gene, CDR3 protein. The D gene is left open where the match is weak.

J: TRBJ2-7; V: TRBV7-9; D: -; CDR3: ASSPPGDEQY
J: TRBJ1-1; V: TRBV5-4; D: -; CDR3: ASSLGVGNTEAF
J: TRBJ1-4; V: TRBV9; D: TRBD1; CDR3: ASSGRDRVNEKLF
J: TRBJ2-3; V: TRBV9; D: -; CDR3: ASSKTWDTQY
J: TRBJ2-7; V: TRBV11-2; D: -; CDR3: ASSPPDRFNYAQY
J: TRBJ2-7; V: TRBV13; D: -; CDR3: ASSFGGAAFYEQY
J: TRBJ1-5; V: TRBV5-6; D: -; CDR3: ASSLAVGGNQPQH
J: TRBJ2-1; V: TRBV11-2; D: -; CDR3: ASSLADPSSYNEQF
J: TRBJ2-5; V: TRBV19; D: -; CDR3: ASSIVPGAAETQY
J: TRBJ2-3; V: TRBV27; D: -; CDR3: ASTNLAGPLESTDTQY
J: TRBJ2-3; V: TRBV5-6; D: -; CDR3: ASSSVWTDTQY
J: TRBJ1-2; V: TRBV4-1; D: -; CDR3: ASRDGVGYGYT
J: TRBJ2-5; V: TRBV10-3; D: -; CDR3: AIKWTPGQETQY
J: TRBJ2-3; V: TRBV19; D: TRBD2; CDR3: ASSIIGTSGGPGDTQY